A single sample is the source of the 20 T cell receptor beta chains below, sequenced in a study of blood T cell repertoires in COVID-19. Profiling relied on immunoSEQ multiplex PCR, and the TCRdb table lists in-frame clones only, not all of them. The sample lists about 30,000 clones; just over 85% were seen once. Sequences were obtained from peripheral blood. The origin of the receptors is a human donor in a cohort sampled during active COVID-19.

The chain has TRBV3-1 (or the pseudogene TRBV3-2) and TRBJ2-7, with 12 bases matching TRBD2. V was pared by 2 bases and J by 3 bases, with 2 bases of the junction left unmatched. Germline V CDR1 and CDR2: LGHDT, YNNKEL (reference sequence). There are 15 residues in the CDR3. The CDR3 DNA is TGTGCCAGCAGCCAACGGACTAGCGGGAACTACGAGCAGTACTTC. It encodes CASSQRTSGNYEQYF.

This clone was counted a single time. The rearrangement joins TRBV7-6 to TRBJ2-5; D remains ambiguous. The V end was cut by 2 bases, the J end by 2 bases, with 6 bases between. CDR1 SGHVS and CDR2 FNYEAQ come from the germline V gene. The CDR3 has 13 amino acids. The CDR3 DNA is TGTGCCAGCAGCTTAAGCTTGCAAGAGACCCAGTACTTC. The encoded protein is CASSLSLQETQYF.

J is TRBJ1-1 and V is TRBV6-5, with a possible D match to TRBD1 (6 bases). The V gene's germline CDR1 is MNHEY and CDR2 SVGAGI. The CDR3 is made up of 14 amino acids. Trimming shortened V by 3 bases and J by 6 bases, and 14 bases separated the two germline ends. The CDR3 nucleotides are TGTGCCAGCAGTTATTCACAGGGATTGTCTGAAGCTTTCTTT. It encodes CASSYSQGLSEAFF.

CDR3 sequence reads: CASSLRTGVGGWNEQFF. The CDR3 DNA follows: TGTGCCAGCAGCTTGCGGACCGGTGTGGGGGGATGGAATGAGCAGTTCTTC. J is TRBJ2-1 and V is TRBV5-5; TRBD2 might be the D (6 bases). CDR3 size: 17 residues. V was clipped by 1 base and J by 7 bases, with 21 bases between them. CDR1 and CDR2 (germline): SGHKS, YYEKEE (reference sequence).

The chain recombines TRBV7-2 with TRBJ1-6; D is perhaps TRBD1 (6 bases). CDR1 SGHTA and CDR2 FQGNSA come from the germline V gene. Trimming shortened V by 5 bases and J by 10 bases, and 18 bases separated the two germline ends. This CDR3 has 15 residues. Written as DNA, the CDR3 is TGTGCCAGCAGCCTCCGGACAGACAGACAATCACCCCTCCACTTT. Translating gives CASSLRTDRQSPLHF.

This clone appeared a few times. V usage is TRBV6-5 and J usage is TRBJ2-5; D call uncertain. The CDR3 is made up of 13 amino acids. The germline CDR1 and CDR2 sequences are MNHEY and SVGAGI. V gave up 2 bases and J gave up 1 base, with 5 bases separating them. The CDR3 sequence: CASSYRSQETQYF. The CDR3 DNA reads as TGTGCCAGCAGTTACCGGAGCCAAGAGACCCAGTACTTC.

The gene calls are TRBV18 and TRBJ1-4, with TRBD1 identical over 8 bases. Losses at the gene ends were 2 bases for V and 6 bases for J; bases not matched to a gene: 11. Germline V gives CDR1 KGHSH, CDR2 LQKENI. The CDR3 loop spans 17 amino acids. This CDR3 is CASSPGAGGAGYEKLFF. The DNA for the CDR3 is TGTGCCAGCTCACCAGGAGCAGGGGGCGCAGGGTATGAAAAACTGTTTTTT.

The chain employs TRBV7-3 and TRBJ2-1; the D gene is possibly TRBD2 (5 bases). The CDR3 is 18 amino acids. Deletions cut 5 bases from V and 0 bases from J, with 20 bases between. CDR1 and CDR2 from the germline V gene are SGHTA and FQGTGA. CDR3 DNA sequence: TGTGCCAGCAGCCTAAACCCCGGGGTGATGAGCTCCTACAATGAGCAGTTCTTC. It codes for CASSLNPGVMSSYNEQFF.

This chain links TRBV18 with TRBJ1-1; the D is unclear. In germline, CDR1 is KGHSH, CDR2 LQKENI. The length of the CDR3 is 15 residues. V gave up 0 bases and J gave up 1 base, with 9 bases separating them. This CDR3 reads CASSPPGRWNTEAFF. The CDR3 DNA reads as TGTGCCAGCTCACCACCGGGCAGGTGGAACACTGAAGCTTTCTTT.

DNA for the CDR3: TGTGCCAGCAGCCAAGGGGCAGGGGAGAGCTATGGCTACACCTTC. Residues: CASSQGAGESYGYTF. The genes are TRBV3-1 (or the pseudogene TRBV3-2) and TRBJ1-2, with TRBD1 as a possible D gene (6 bases). From germline, CDR1 is LGHDT and CDR2 YNNKEL (reference sequence). Trimming cost V 1 base and J 4 bases, with 13 bases left between them. CDR3 length: 15 amino acids.

The chain has TRBV9 and TRBJ2-7; 7 positions agree with TRBD2. There are 15 residues in the CDR3. V trimming: 0 bases; J trimming: 4 bases; junction bases outside the gene matches: 7. Germline V lookup: CDR1 SGDLS, CDR2 YYNGEE. The CDR3 region has the DNA TGTGCCAGCAGCGTAGGGGGGGGTTCCCCTTACGAGCAGTACTTC. It translates to CASSVGGGSPYEQYF.

The chain combines TRBV5-8 with TRBJ1-2; 9 bases align to TRBD1. V trimming: 1 base; J trimming: 3 bases; junction bases outside the gene matches: 4. The CDR3 extends over 15 amino acids. Germline loops: CDR1 SGHTS, CDR2 YDEGEE. The CDR3 is CASSLRGTGHYGYTF. CDR3 bases: TGTGCCAGCAGCTTGCGCGGGACAGGGCACTATGGCTACACCTTC.

V and J are TRBV19 and TRBJ2-2; 7 bases are shared with TRBD1. The germline V gene has CDR1 LNHDA and CDR2 SQIVND (reference sequence). This CDR3 comprises 16 residues. J gave up 2 bases and V 1 base, and 4 bases lay outside the gene matches. The CDR3 nucleotides are TGTGCCAGTAGTATAGGGGGGACAGCCAACACCGGGGAGCTGTTTTTT. Protein product: CASSIGGTANTGELFF.

V is TRBV3-1 (or the pseudogene TRBV3-2) and J is TRBJ2-5; TRBD2 agrees at 7 bases. Germline-derived CDR1 and CDR2 are LGHDT and YNNKEL (reference sequence). V trimming: 4 bases; J trimming: 3 bases; junction bases outside the gene matches: 11. The CDR3 loop spans 16 amino acids. The CDR3 DNA is TGTGCCAGCAGCCTGCAAAGGACGGGGGGAGAAGAGACCCAGTACTTC. Translated: CASSLQRTGGEETQYF.

J is TRBJ2-7 and V is TRBV5-1, with 7 bases lining up with TRBD1. The CDR3 has 13 residues. Germline V gene sequence: CDR1 SGHRS, CDR2 YFSETQ. J lost 2 bases, V lost 2 bases, and 1 base had no gene match. In DNA form, the CDR3 reads TGCGCCAGCAGCTTACAGGGGCCCTACGAGCAGTACTTC. Its protein is CASSLQGPYEQYF.

The rearrangement links TRBV6-1 to TRBJ1-2; D perhaps matches TRBD1 (6 bases). Between the trimmed V and J ends, which lost 1 base and 7 bases, there was a span of 16 bases. The germline V gene encodes CDR1 MNHNS and CDR2 SASEGT. This CDR3 comprises 15 residues. This CDR3 is CASSEVRGASGGYTF. Here the CDR3 DNA reads TGTGCCAGCAGTGAAGTGCGGGGGGCCAGCGGTGGCTACACCTTC.

The chain uses TRBV3-1 (or the pseudogene TRBV3-2) and TRBJ2-7, with D perhaps matching TRBD2 (5 bases). CDR1 LGHDT and CDR2 YNNKEL come from the germline V gene (reference sequence). The CDR3 has 15 amino acids. Trimming took off 1 base at V and 3 bases at J, with 13 bases between the two ends. CDR3 DNA sequence: TGTGCCAGCAGCCAAGTGGGAGAACCCTTCTACGAGCAGTACTTC. It yields the protein CASSQVGEPFYEQYF.

The chain employs TRBV7-2 and TRBJ2-5; 10 nucleotides line up with TRBD1. J was trimmed by 5 bases and V by 5 bases; bases with no gene match: 8. The CDR3 has 15 amino acids. The germline V gene encodes CDR1 SGHTA and CDR2 FQGNSA. In DNA form, the CDR3 reads TGTGCCAGCAGCCTGACAGGGGGCTTGTGGGAGACCCAGTACTTC. Its protein is CASSLTGGLWETQYF.

The CDR3 region is CASSQVRRDTQYF. The CDR3 nucleotides read TGTGCCAGCAGCCAAGTAAGGAGGGATACGCAGTATTTT. The chain joins TRBV3-1 (or the pseudogene TRBV3-2) to TRBJ2-3; perhaps TRBD2 as D (5 bases). The CDR3 runs 13 residues. The V and J ends lost 1 base and 6 bases respectively, with 8 bases between them. Germline CDR1 and CDR2: LGHDT and YNNKEL (reference sequence).

This clone was picked up one time. This chain joins TRBV5-1 and TRBJ2-1, with D perhaps matching TRBD2 (6 bases). The CDR3 extends over 16 amino acids. Germline V lookup: CDR1 SGHRS, CDR2 YFSETQ. Trimming cost V 4 bases and J 0 bases, with 14 bases left between them. As DNA, the CDR3 is TGCGCCAGCAGCCCAGTCCGGGGGACCTCCTACAATGAGCAGTTCTTC. This codes for CASSPVRGTSYNEQFF.